The rows below give T cell receptor beta chains drawn from one sample of a study of blood T cell repertoires in COVID-19. Repertoires were generated with immunoSEQ multiplex PCR, while TCRdb's copy carries only in-frame clones and drops some. The sample lists around 250,000 clones; 80% to 85% were seen once. Sequencing was performed on peripheral blood. These receptors came from a man between 50 and 59 years old with active or convalescent COVID-19. The CDR3 runs from the conserved cysteine through the conserved F or W. The order of the fields is J gene, V gene, D gene, clone size, CDR3 protein, CDR3 DNA. The D gene is left open where the match is weak. Clone size, where shown, is once, few, many, or a class for clones that have expanded.

j_gene: TRBJ1-2
v_gene: TRBV19
d_gene: NA
abundance: few
CDR3aa: CASSWEFYGYTF
CDR3nt: TGTGCCAGTAGTTGGGAGTTCTATGGCTACACCTTC

j_gene: TRBJ2-7
v_gene: TRBV7-2
d_gene: NA
abundance: once
CDR3aa: CASSLGGGLSYEQYF
CDR3nt: TGTGCCAGCAGCTTAGGGGGGGGCCTCTCCTACGAGCAGTACTTC

j_gene: TRBJ1-5
v_gene: TRBV30
d_gene: TRBD1
abundance: once
CDR3aa: CAWSEGAGHQPQHF
CDR3nt: TGTGCCTGGAGTGAGGGGGCAGGCCATCAGCCCCAGCATTTT

j_gene: TRBJ2-5
v_gene: TRBV6-1
d_gene: TRBD2
abundance: NA
CDR3aa: CASSDGTSAKETQYF
CDR3nt: TGTGCCAGCAGTGATGGGACTAGCGCTAAAGAGACCCAGTACTTC

j_gene: TRBJ1-3
v_gene: TRBV18
d_gene: NA
abundance: NA
CDR3aa: CASSRGGGSGNTIYF
CDR3nt: TGTGCCAGCTCACGAGGGGGTGGCTCTGGAAACACCATATATTTT

j_gene: TRBJ1-6
v_gene: TRBV6-1
d_gene: NA
abundance: NA
CDR3aa: CASSEKGLNNSPLHF
CDR3nt: TGTGCCAGCAGTGAAAAGGGGTTAAATAATTCACCCCTCCACTTT

j_gene: TRBJ1-1
v_gene: TRBV3-1/TRBV3-2
d_gene: TRBD1
abundance: NA
CDR3aa: CASSQARTGWYTEAFF
CDR3nt: TGTGCCAGCAGCCAAGCCCGGACAGGGTGGTACACTGAAGCTTTCTTT

j_gene: TRBJ2-7
v_gene: TRBV29-1
d_gene: TRBD1
abundance: NA
CDR3aa: CSVGPGGIEQYF
CDR3nt: TGCAGCGTTGGTCCAGGGGGCATTGAGCAGTACTTC

j_gene: TRBJ2-3
v_gene: TRBV19
d_gene: NA
abundance: NA
CDR3aa: CASSPQGLAEGTQYF
CDR3nt: TGTGCCAGTAGCCCTCAGGGACTCGCCGAGGGTACGCAGTATTTT

j_gene: TRBJ1-1
v_gene: TRBV30
d_gene: NA
abundance: NA
CDR3aa: CAWSGYGDSEAFF
CDR3nt: TGTGCCTGGAGTGGATACGGGGACTCTGAAGCTTTCTTT

j_gene: TRBJ2-1
v_gene: TRBV7-2
d_gene: NA
abundance: NA
CDR3aa: CASSLASYRVRGKIDRFF
CDR3nt: TGTGCTAGCAGCTTAGCGTCCTACAGGGTTCGAGGAAAGATTGATAGGTTCTTC

j_gene: TRBJ2-7
v_gene: TRBV6-5
d_gene: TRBD1
abundance: NA
CDR3aa: CASKARAQGAYEQYF
CDR3nt: TGTGCCAGCAAGGCCAGAGCACAGGGGGCTTACGAGCAGTACTTC

j_gene: TRBJ1-5
v_gene: TRBV19
d_gene: NA
abundance: few
CDR3aa: CASSLWVGVGNQPQHF
CDR3nt: TGTGCCAGTAGCCTATGGGTGGGAGTTGGCAATCAGCCCCAGCATTTT

j_gene: TRBJ2-1
v_gene: TRBV30
d_gene: NA
abundance: NA
CDR3aa: CAWSWELRAGEQFF
CDR3nt: TGTGCCTGGAGTTGGGAATTAAGGGCGGGGGAGCAGTTCTTC

j_gene: TRBJ2-7
v_gene: TRBV11-2
d_gene: NA
abundance: once
CDR3aa: CASSSYRVYEQYF
CDR3nt: TGTGCCAGCAGCTCCTACAGGGTCTACGAGCAGTACTTC

j_gene: TRBJ2-5
v_gene: TRBV6-5
d_gene: NA
abundance: NA
CDR3aa: CASNPRQTQETQYF
CDR3nt: TGTGCCAGCAACCCTCGACAGACCCAAGAGACCCAGTACTTC

j_gene: TRBJ2-2
v_gene: TRBV27
d_gene: NA
abundance: NA
CDR3aa: CASSPPRIANTGELFF
CDR3nt: TGTGCCAGCAGTCCCCCGAGGATCGCGAACACCGGGGAGCTGTTTTTT

j_gene: TRBJ2-1
v_gene: TRBV27
d_gene: TRBD1
abundance: NA
CDR3aa: CASSLWTGGGNEQFF
CDR3nt: TGTGCCAGCAGTTTATGGACAGGGGGCGGGAATGAGCAGTTCTTC

j_gene: TRBJ1-6
v_gene: TRBV30
d_gene: NA
abundance: NA
CDR3aa: CAWRGAYNSPLHF
CDR3nt: TGTGCCTGGAGGGGGGCATATAATTCACCCCTCCACTTT

j_gene: TRBJ2-3
v_gene: TRBV5-1
d_gene: TRBD2
abundance: NA
CDR3aa: CASSIVLSGGAADTQYF
CDR3nt: TGCGCCAGCAGCATAGTACTAAGCGGGGGGGCCGCAGATACGCAGTATTTT

j_gene: TRBJ1-1
v_gene: TRBV3-1/TRBV3-2
d_gene: NA
abundance: NA
CDR3aa: CASSQQAGGFEAFF
CDR3nt: TGTGCCAGCAGCCAGCAAGCAGGTGGATTTGAAGCTTTCTTT

j_gene: TRBJ2-7
v_gene: TRBV5-8
d_gene: TRBD1
abundance: NA
CDR3aa: CASSLVTGSYEQYF
CDR3nt: TGTGCCAGCAGCTTGGTGACAGGGTCCTACGAGCAGTACTTC

j_gene: TRBJ1-1
v_gene: TRBV6-5
d_gene: NA
abundance: NA
CDR3aa: CASRQGWTEAFF
CDR3nt: TGTGCCAGCAGACAGGGTTGGACTGAAGCTTTCTTT

j_gene: TRBJ1-1
v_gene: TRBV6-2/TRBV6-3
d_gene: NA
abundance: NA
CDR3aa: CASSYTENTEAFF
CDR3nt: TGTGCCAGCAGTTACACAGAGAACACTGAAGCTTTCTTT

j_gene: TRBJ1-5
v_gene: TRBV24-1
d_gene: NA
abundance: NA
CDR3aa: CATSDPQDNQPQHF
CDR3nt: TGTGCCACCAGTGATCCCCAGGACAATCAGCCCCAGCATTTT

j_gene: TRBJ1-6
v_gene: TRBV7-2
d_gene: NA
abundance: NA
CDR3aa: CASSLAPGQHSPLHF
CDR3nt: TGTGCCAGCAGCTTAGCCCCGGGACAACATTCACCCCTCCACTTT

j_gene: TRBJ1-5
v_gene: TRBV6-5
d_gene: NA
abundance: NA
CDR3aa: CASNARNQPQHF
CDR3nt: TGTGCCAGCAATGCGAGGAATCAGCCCCAGCATTTT

j_gene: TRBJ1-1
v_gene: TRBV2
d_gene: NA
abundance: NA
CDR3aa: CASSPRGGARNTEAFF
CDR3nt: TGTGCCAGCAGTCCCCGGGGGGGGGCGAGGAACACTGAAGCTTTCTTT

j_gene: TRBJ1-3
v_gene: TRBV7-2
d_gene: NA
abundance: NA
CDR3aa: CASSLGRGNGNTIYF
CDR3nt: TGTGCCAGCAGCTTAGGCCGGGGGAATGGAAACACCATATATTTT

j_gene: TRBJ1-4
v_gene: TRBV9
d_gene: TRBD1
abundance: NA
CDR3aa: CASSIGTVNEKLFF
CDR3nt: TGTGCCAGCAGCATAGGGACAGTTAATGAAAAACTGTTTTTT

j_gene: TRBJ2-7
v_gene: TRBV11-1
d_gene: NA
abundance: NA
CDR3aa: CASSRPDKPYEQYF
CDR3nt: TGTGCCAGCAGCCGCCCCGACAAACCCTACGAGCAGTACTTC

j_gene: TRBJ1-5
v_gene: TRBV28
d_gene: NA
abundance: NA
CDR3aa: CASSLPGLRGGGNQPQHF
CDR3nt: TGTGCCAGCAGTTTGCCGGGACTGAGGGGAGGGGGCAATCAGCCCCAGCATTTT

j_gene: TRBJ1-2
v_gene: TRBV6-2/TRBV6-3
d_gene: NA
abundance: NA
CDR3aa: CASSQGRTGYTF
CDR3nt: TGTGCCAGCAGTCAGGGAAGAACTGGCTACACCTTC

j_gene: TRBJ2-7
v_gene: TRBV13
d_gene: TRBD2
abundance: NA
CDR3aa: CASSTQRGPSYEQYF
CDR3nt: TGTGCCAGCAGCACCCAGCGGGGGCCCTCCTACGAGCAGTACTTC

j_gene: TRBJ2-7
v_gene: TRBV28
d_gene: TRBD1
abundance: NA
CDR3aa: CASQSYRGVQYF
CDR3nt: TGTGCCAGTCAGTCCTACAGGGGGGTGCAGTACTTC

j_gene: TRBJ2-2
v_gene: TRBV29-1
d_gene: TRBD2
abundance: NA
CDR3aa: CSVFSRTSETGELFF
CDR3nt: TGCAGCGTTTTTTCCCGGACTAGCGAGACCGGGGAGCTGTTTTTT

j_gene: TRBJ2-5
v_gene: TRBV10-3
d_gene: NA
abundance: NA
CDR3aa: CAISEPGTKETQYF
CDR3nt: TGTGCCATCAGTGAGCCGGGAACCAAAGAGACCCAGTACTTC

j_gene: TRBJ1-2
v_gene: TRBV30
d_gene: TRBD1
abundance: NA
CDR3aa: CAWSPRGLYGYTF
CDR3nt: TGTGCCTGGAGCCCCAGGGGGCTCTATGGCTACACCTTC

j_gene: TRBJ2-7
v_gene: TRBV27
d_gene: NA
abundance: NA
CDR3aa: CASSLIGGTAIF
CDR3nt: TGTGCCAGCAGTTTAATCGGCGGGACAGCCATATTC

j_gene: TRBJ1-3
v_gene: TRBV6-5
d_gene: NA
abundance: NA
CDR3aa: CASSRRLISGNTIYF
CDR3nt: TGTGCCAGCAGTCGAAGACTGATCTCTGGAAACACCATATATTTT

j_gene: TRBJ2-5
v_gene: TRBV4-1
d_gene: NA
abundance: NA
CDR3aa: CASSQDQFSGQETQYF
CDR3nt: TGCGCCAGCAGCCAAGATCAGTTTAGCGGTCAAGAGACCCAGTACTTC

j_gene: TRBJ1-1
v_gene: TRBV20-1
d_gene: NA
abundance: NA
CDR3aa: CSARTYEAFF
CDR3nt: TGCAGTGCTAGGACATATGAAGCTTTCTTT

j_gene: TRBJ1-3
v_gene: TRBV5-1
d_gene: NA
abundance: NA
CDR3aa: CASSNHLRQSSGNTIYF
CDR3nt: TGCGCCAGCAGCAACCACCTCCGACAGAGCTCTGGAAACACCATATATTTT

j_gene: TRBJ2-7
v_gene: TRBV5-6
d_gene: TRBD1
abundance: NA
CDR3aa: CASSSSGTGAYEQYF
CDR3nt: TGTGCCAGCAGCTCCTCCGGGACAGGTGCCTACGAGCAGTACTTC

j_gene: TRBJ2-2
v_gene: TRBV4-3
d_gene: TRBD1
abundance: NA
CDR3aa: CASSPDRGGDTGELFF
CDR3nt: TGCGCCAGCAGCCCTGACAGGGGTGGGGACACCGGGGAGCTGTTTTTT

j_gene: TRBJ2-1
v_gene: TRBV7-2
d_gene: TRBD1
abundance: few
CDR3aa: CASSSDRVGEQFF
CDR3nt: TGTGCCAGCAGCTCGGACAGGGTGGGTGAGCAGTTCTTC

j_gene: TRBJ2-1
v_gene: TRBV2
d_gene: NA
abundance: NA
CDR3aa: CASRDNFLPNEQFF
CDR3nt: TGTGCCAGCAGGGACAATTTTCTCCCTAATGAGCAGTTCTTC